The 8 T cell receptor beta chains in this list originate from one sample, sequenced in a study of blood T cell repertoires in COVID-19 (dated by TCRdb to the early 2020s). Libraries were prepared through the immunoSEQ multiplex PCR assay. TCRdb mirrors the immuneACCESS table, restricted to in-frame sequences. Some clones are absent from its copies; in checked studies, under half trace to an unresolved V gene, and the reason for the others is unknown. In all, the sample holds approximately 100,000 clones, and under 85% of those were seen once. 9.5% to 15% of the sample is held by the ten biggest clonotypes. The source material was peripheral blood. All receptors come from a human donor in a cohort sampled during active COVID-19.

In its sample, this clone ranks as medium-sized. The V gene is TRBV5-1, the J gene TRBJ1-1, with 7 bases identical to TRBD1. Germline V lookup: CDR1 SGHRS, CDR2 YFSETQ. This CDR3 spans 14 amino acids. The trim removed 6 bases at V and 4 bases at J, leaving 9 bases unmatched. In DNA, the CDR3 is TGCGCCAGCACCCTAACGACAGGGATCACTGAAGCTTTCTTT. Translated: CASTLTTGITEAFF.

This clone was seen more than once but under ten times. This rearrangement joins TRBV6-2 or TRBV6-3 to TRBJ2-7; unclear D gene. This CDR3 has 11 residues. V was pared by 6 bases and J by 7 bases, with 10 bases between. Per germline, CDR1 MNHEY and CDR2 SVGEGT. The CDR3: CASSSPLEQYF. CDR3 nucleotides: TGTGCCAGCAGCTCCCCCTTGGAGCAGTACTTC.

The chain couples TRBV7-2 to TRBJ1-2; 8 positions agree with TRBD1. Germline lookup yields CDR1 SGHTA and CDR2 FQGNSA. Trimming cost V 2 bases and J 2 bases; bases outside gene matches: 7. The CDR3 is 16 residues long. The DNA of the CDR3 is TGTGCCAGCAGCTTAACAGGACAGGGCTTCAACTATGGCTACACCTTC. Its translation is CASSLTGQGFNYGYTF.

The rearrangement joins TRBV19 to TRBJ1-2; tentative D call: TRBD1 (5 bases). The CDR3 runs to 14 residues. In germline, CDR1 is LNHDA, CDR2 SQIVND (reference sequence). V lost 11 bases to trimming and J lost 6 bases, with 22 bases between them. DNA for the CDR3: TGTGCCGCCTATACGGCAGGGATGAACCATGGCTACACCTTC. As protein: CAAYTAGMNHGYTF.

This clone was observed a few times. The rearrangement links TRBV6-2 or TRBV6-3 to TRBJ1-6; no reliable D call. The CDR3 extends over 12 amino acids. Trimming took off 4 bases at V and 10 bases at J, with 8 bases between the two ends. Per germline, CDR1 MNHEY and CDR2 SVGEGT. CDR3 in DNA: TGTGCCAGCAGTTCGACAAGCTCACCCCTCCACTTT. Encoded protein: CASSSTSSPLHF.

V gene TRBV18 combines with J gene TRBJ2-2; 7 bases are shared with TRBD1. Germline loops: CDR1 KGHSH, CDR2 LQKENI. The CDR3 is 15 amino acids. Unmatched junction bases numbered 5, after V lost 3 bases and J lost 4 bases. The CDR3 reads CASSPAAGGTGELFF. DNA for the CDR3: TGTGCCAGCTCACCCGCAGCAGGGGGCACCGGGGAGCTGTTTTTT.

This clone was found once. At one boundary the junction diverges from the germline segment, which might be a read error. The chain couples TRBV7-7 to TRBJ1-3; D may be TRBD1 (5 bases). The CDR3 spans 14 residues. The germline CDR1 and CDR2 sequences are SSHAT and FNYEAQ (reference sequence). CDR3 coding DNA: TGTGCTAGCAGCCAGGGACTGGGGGGAAACACCATATATTTT. Its translation: CASSQGLGGNTIYF. Drawing the rest from reference TRBV7-7 and TRBJ1-3, the complete variable domain is GAGVSQSPRYKVTKRGQDVTLRCDPISSHATLYWYQQALGQGPEFLTYFNYEAQPDKSGLPSDRFSAERPEGSISTLTIQRTEQRDSAMYRCASSQGLGGNTIYFGEGSWLTVV.

This clone was detected once. The V call is TRBV19, the J call TRBJ2-7; possible D gene TRBD1, 6 bases. Trimming stripped 1 base from V and 6 bases from J, with 16 bases between. Per the germline V gene, CDR1 is LNHDA and CDR2 is SQIVND (reference sequence). This CDR3 comprises 15 residues. The CDR3 here is CASSIGGQRSTEQYF. Here the CDR3 DNA reads TGTGCCAGTAGTATAGGAGGACAGCGCTCTACCGAGCAGTACTTC.